This T cell receptor (beta chain) was recovered during a study of early T cells in non-severe SARS-CoV-2 infection. The overall study: Chains were unpaired, as sequencing was done on bulk RNA from unsorted whole blood.

The CDR3 runs to 15 residues. The germline gives CDR1 SGHTA, CDR2 FQGNSA. Trimming removed 3 bases from V and 0 bases from J, with 12 bases in between. TCRdb processed the 5' RACE reads anew with MiXCR; each CDR3 protein has one entry. The sample has some 16,000 distinct CDR3 sequences, approximately 4.7% seen once. The chain uses TRBV7-2 and TRBJ2-7; D tentatively reads TRBD1 or TRBD2 (5 bases each). The receptor's source is an adult who was a healthcare worker with PCR-confirmed SARS-CoV-2 infection or an uninfected control (not recorded which). The specimen sequenced was whole blood. In DNA, the CDR3 is TGTGCCAGCAGCTTTGGGACCCGGAGCTCCTACGAGCAGTACGTC. It is translated as CASSFGTRSSYEQYV.